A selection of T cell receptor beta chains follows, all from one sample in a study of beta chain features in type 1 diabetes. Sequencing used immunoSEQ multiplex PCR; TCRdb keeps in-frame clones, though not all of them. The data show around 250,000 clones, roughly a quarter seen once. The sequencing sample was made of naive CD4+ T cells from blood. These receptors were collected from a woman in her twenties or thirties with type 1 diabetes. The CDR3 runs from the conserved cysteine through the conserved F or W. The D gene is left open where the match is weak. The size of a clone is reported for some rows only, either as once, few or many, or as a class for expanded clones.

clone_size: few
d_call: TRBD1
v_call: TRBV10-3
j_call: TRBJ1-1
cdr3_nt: TGTGCCATCACTAAGGACAGGGGGAACCAGGAAGCTTTCTTT
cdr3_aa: CAITKDRGNQEAFF

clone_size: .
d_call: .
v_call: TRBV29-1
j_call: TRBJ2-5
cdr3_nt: TGCAGCGTTGTTGGCCCTCAAGAGACCCAGTACTTC
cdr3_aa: CSVVGPQETQYF

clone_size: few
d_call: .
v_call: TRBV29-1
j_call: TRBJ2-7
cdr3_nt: TGCAGCGTCGATGACAGGAGCTCCTACGAGCAGTACTTC
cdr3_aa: CSVDDRSSYEQYF

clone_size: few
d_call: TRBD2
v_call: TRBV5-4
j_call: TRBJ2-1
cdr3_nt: TGTGCCAGCAGCTTGGCAAGGACTAGCGGGAGGGATTACAATGAGCAGTTCTTC
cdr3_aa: CASSLARTSGRDYNEQFF

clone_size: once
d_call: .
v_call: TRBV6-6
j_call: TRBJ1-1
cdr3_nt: TGTGCCAGCAGGGCTCAGGGGTACATGAACACTGAAGCTTTCTTT
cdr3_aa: CASRAQGYMNTEAFF

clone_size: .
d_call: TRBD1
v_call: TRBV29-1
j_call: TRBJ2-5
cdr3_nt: TGCAGCGTTGAAACAGGGGGCCGAGAGACCCAGTACTTC
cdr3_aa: CSVETGGRETQYF

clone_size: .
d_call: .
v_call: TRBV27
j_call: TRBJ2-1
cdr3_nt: TGTGCCAGCAGCCGTGTCCCAGCGGAAAACAATGAGCAGTTCTTC
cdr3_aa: CASSRVPAENNEQFF

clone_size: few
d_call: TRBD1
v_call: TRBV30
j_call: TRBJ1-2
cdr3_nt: TGTGCCTGGAGAATACAGGGGGCAGACTATGGCTACACCTTC
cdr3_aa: CAWRIQGADYGYTF

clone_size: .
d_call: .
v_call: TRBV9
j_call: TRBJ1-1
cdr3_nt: TGTGCCAGCAGCGTAGTCCCCGGGACACCGGGCGAAGCTTTCTTT
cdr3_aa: CASSVVPGTPGEAFF

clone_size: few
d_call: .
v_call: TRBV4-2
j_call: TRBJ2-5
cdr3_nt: TGTGCCAGCAGCCCTGCGGAAGGAATGGCGTGGGAGACCCAGTACTTC
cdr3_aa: CASSPAEGMAWETQYF

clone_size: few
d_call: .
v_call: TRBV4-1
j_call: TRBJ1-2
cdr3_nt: TGCGCCAGCAGCCTTTATGTGGCAGGGGGCTACACCTTC
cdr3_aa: CASSLYVAGGYTF

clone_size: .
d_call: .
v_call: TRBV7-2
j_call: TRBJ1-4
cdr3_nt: TGTGCCAGCAGCCTGGGACACCTGAATGAAAAACTGTTTTTT
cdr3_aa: CASSLGHLNEKLFF

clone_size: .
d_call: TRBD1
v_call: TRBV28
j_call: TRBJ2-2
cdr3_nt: TGTGCCAGCAGGTCTCCGGGACAGAGTAGGGGGGAGCTGTTTTTT
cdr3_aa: CASRSPGQSRGELFF

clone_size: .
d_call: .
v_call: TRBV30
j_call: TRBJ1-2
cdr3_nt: TGTGCCTGGAGTGTGATATGGGAGGGCTACACCTTC
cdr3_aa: CAWSVIWEGYTF

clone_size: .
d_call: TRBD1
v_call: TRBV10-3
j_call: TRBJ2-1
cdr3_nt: TGTGCCATCAGTGACAGGACAGGGCACAATGAGCAGTTCTTC
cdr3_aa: CAISDRTGHNEQFF

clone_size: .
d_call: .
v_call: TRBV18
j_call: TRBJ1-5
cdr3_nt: TGTGCCAGCTCATCCGGTTCGGACACCAATCAGCCCCAGCATTTT
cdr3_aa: CASSSGSDTNQPQHF

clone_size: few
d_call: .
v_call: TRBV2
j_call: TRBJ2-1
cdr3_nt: TGTGCCAGCAGAAACAGGGGGGGATACAATGAGCAGTTCTTC
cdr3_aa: CASRNRGGYNEQFF

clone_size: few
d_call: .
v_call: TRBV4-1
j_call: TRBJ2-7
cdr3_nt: TGCGCCAGCAGCCAACAGAGGGCGTCAGGTGGAGATTACGAGCAGTACTTC
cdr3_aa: CASSQQRASGGDYEQYF

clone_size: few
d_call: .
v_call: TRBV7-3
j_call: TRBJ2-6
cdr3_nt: TGTGCCAGCAGCTTGGGAGCTGGGGCCAACGTCCTGACTTTC
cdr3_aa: CASSLGAGANVLTF

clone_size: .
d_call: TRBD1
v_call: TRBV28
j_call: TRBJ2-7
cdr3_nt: TGTGCCAGCAGTCTAGGGGACAGGGAGGACGAGCAGTACTTC
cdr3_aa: CASSLGDREDEQYF

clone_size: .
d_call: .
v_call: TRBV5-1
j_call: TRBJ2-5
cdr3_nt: TGCGCCAGCAGCCGAGGGGGAGGGCTAGAGACCCAGTACTTC
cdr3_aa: CASSRGGGLETQYF

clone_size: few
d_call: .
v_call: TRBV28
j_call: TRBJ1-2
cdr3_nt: TGTGCCAGCAGTTCCTCTCCAGTTCTCTATGGCTACACCTTC
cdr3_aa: CASSSSPVLYGYTF

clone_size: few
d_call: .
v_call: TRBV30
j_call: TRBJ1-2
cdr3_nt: TGTGCCTGGAGTACAGGCCGTAACTATGGCTACACCTTC
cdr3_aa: CAWSTGRNYGYTF

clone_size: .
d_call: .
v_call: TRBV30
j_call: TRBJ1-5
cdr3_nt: TGTGCCTGGTCCGCCGCAGGGAATCAGCCCCAGCATTTT
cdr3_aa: CAWSAAGNQPQHF

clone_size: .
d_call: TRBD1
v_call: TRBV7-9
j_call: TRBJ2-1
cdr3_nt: TGTGCCAGCAGCTTTACAGGGGGTTGGGGTGGCCGGGACAATGAGCAGTTCTTC
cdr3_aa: CASSFTGGWGGRDNEQFF

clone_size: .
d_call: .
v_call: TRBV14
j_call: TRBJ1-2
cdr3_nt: TGTGCCAGCAGCCAAGTGGCAGGGAATAACTATGGCTACACCTTC
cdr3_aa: CASSQVAGNNYGYTF

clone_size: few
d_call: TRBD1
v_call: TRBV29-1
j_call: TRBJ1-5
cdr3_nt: TGCAGCGTCCGGACAGGAATTAATCAGCCCCAGCATTTT
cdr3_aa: CSVRTGINQPQHF

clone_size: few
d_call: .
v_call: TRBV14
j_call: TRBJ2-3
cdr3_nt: TGTGCCAGCAGCCAAGTACAGCTGAGCACAGATACGCAGTATTTT
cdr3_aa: CASSQVQLSTDTQYF

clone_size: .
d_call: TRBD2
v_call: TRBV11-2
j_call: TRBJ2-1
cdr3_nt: TGTGCCAGCAGCTCTTACCGGACTAGCTCTTTCAATGAGCAGTTCTTC
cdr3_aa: CASSSYRTSSFNEQFF

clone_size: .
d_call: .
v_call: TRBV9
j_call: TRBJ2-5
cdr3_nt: TGTGCCAGCAGCGTGCGACAGCAAGAGACCCAGTACTTC
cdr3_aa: CASSVRQQETQYF

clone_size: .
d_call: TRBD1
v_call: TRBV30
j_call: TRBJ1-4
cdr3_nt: TGTGCCAGCGGACAGGGAGGCGAAAAACTGTTTTTT
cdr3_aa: CASGQGGEKLFF

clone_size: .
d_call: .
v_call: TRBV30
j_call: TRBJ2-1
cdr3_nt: TGTGCCTGGAGTCCTGGACTTGACAATGAGCAGTTCTTC
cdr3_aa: CAWSPGLDNEQFF

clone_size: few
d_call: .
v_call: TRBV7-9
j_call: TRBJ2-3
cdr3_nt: TGTGCCAGCAGCTTAACAGGGATACCAGATACGCAGTATTTT
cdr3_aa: CASSLTGIPDTQYF

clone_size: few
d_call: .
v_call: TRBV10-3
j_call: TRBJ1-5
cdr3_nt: TGTGCCATCAGTGACTCCAAAGGGGGTTATAGCAATCAGCCCCAGCATTTT
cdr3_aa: CAISDSKGGYSNQPQHF

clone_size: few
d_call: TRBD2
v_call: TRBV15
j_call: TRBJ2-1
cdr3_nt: TGTGCCACCAGCAGAGAACTAGCGGGATATTATGAGCAGTTCTTC
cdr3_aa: CATSRELAGYYEQFF

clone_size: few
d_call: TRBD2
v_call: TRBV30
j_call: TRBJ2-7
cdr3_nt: TGTGCCTGGAGTGTAGAAGCGGGACCCCTCCCCGAGCAGTACTTC
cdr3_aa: CAWSVEAGPLPEQYF

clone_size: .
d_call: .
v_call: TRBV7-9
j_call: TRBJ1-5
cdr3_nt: TGTGCCAGCAGCTTGGCCAATCAGCCCCAGCATTTT
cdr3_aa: CASSLANQPQHF

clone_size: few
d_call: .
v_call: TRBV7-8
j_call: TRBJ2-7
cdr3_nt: TGTGCCAGCAGCCACCGGGATAGGGCCTACGAGCAGTACTTC
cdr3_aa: CASSHRDRAYEQYF

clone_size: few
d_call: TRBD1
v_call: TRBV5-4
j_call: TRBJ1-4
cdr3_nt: TGTGCCAGCAGCAATGCCAGACAGGGTGGGGAGAAACTGTTTTTT
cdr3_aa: CASSNARQGGEKLFF

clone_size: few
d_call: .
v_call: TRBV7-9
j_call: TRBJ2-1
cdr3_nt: TGTGCCAGCAGCTTCGATCGGGAGCAGTTCTTC
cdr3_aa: CASSFDREQFF

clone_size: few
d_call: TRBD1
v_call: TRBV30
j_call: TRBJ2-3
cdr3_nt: TGTGCCTGGAGTGACAGGGGGCTCCCAGATACGCAGTATTTT
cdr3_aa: CAWSDRGLPDTQYF

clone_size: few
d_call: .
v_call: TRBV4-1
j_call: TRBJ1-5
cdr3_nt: TGCGCCAGCAGCCCAGACCCAATTAGCCCTCGCAATCAGCCCCAGCATTTT
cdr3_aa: CASSPDPISPRNQPQHF

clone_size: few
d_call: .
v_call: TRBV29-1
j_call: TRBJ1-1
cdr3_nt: TGCAGCGCCACGTCGTCCGGCAGGCTGACTTTCTTT
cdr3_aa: CSATSSGRLTFF

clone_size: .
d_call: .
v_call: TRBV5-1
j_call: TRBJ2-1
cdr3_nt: TGCGCCAGCAGCTTTGGAGCCGGGACTCACAATGAGCAGTTCTTC
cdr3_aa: CASSFGAGTHNEQFF

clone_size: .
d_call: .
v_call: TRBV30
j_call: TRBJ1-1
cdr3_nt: TGTGCCTGGAGTGTTATGACAGCGAACACTGAAGCTTTCTTT
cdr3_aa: CAWSVMTANTEAFF

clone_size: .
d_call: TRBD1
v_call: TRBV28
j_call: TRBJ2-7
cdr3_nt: TGTGCCAGCAGCTCCTCGGGACAGGGTATATCCTACGAGCAGTACTTC
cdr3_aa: CASSSSGQGISYEQYF

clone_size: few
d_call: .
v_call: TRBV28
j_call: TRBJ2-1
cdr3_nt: TGTGCCAGCAGTGCGGGACGGATCAATGAGCAGTTCTTC
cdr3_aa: CASSAGRINEQFF

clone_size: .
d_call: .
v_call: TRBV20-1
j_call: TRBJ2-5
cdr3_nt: TGCAGTGCCCTCTTTCGTCAGACCCAGTACTTC
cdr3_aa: CSALFRQTQYF

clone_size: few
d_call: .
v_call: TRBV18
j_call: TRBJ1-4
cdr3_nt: TGTGCCAGCTCACCGAGTTCAACTAATGAAAAACTGTTTTTT
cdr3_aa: CASSPSSTNEKLFF

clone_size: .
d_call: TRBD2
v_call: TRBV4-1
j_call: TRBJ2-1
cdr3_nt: TGCGCCAGCAGCCAAGATCGCGGGACTAGATTAATCCGACAATACGAGCAGTTCTTC
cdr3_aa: CASSQDRGTRLIRQYEQFF

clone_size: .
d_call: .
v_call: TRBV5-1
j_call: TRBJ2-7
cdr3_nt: TGCGCCAGCAGCTTGGTTGTTGGGCTCCCCTCTTACGAGCAGTACTTC
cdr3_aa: CASSLVVGLPSYEQYF

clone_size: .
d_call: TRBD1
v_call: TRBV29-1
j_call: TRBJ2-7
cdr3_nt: TGCAGCGCGACGCGACAGGGTAGTGGCGAGCAGTACTTC
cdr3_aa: CSATRQGSGEQYF

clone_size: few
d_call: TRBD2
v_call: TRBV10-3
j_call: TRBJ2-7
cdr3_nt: TGTGCCATCAGTGATGGACTAGCCTACGAGCAGTACTTC
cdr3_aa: CAISDGLAYEQYF